The 5 T cell receptor beta chains below all came from one sample that was sequenced in a study of blood T cell repertoires in COVID-19. Produced via immunoSEQ multiplex PCR; TCRdb's table is partial and in-frame only. Seen here are tens of thousands of clones, roughly four fifths observed once, and the top ten hold 5% to 6.5%. The sample comprised peripheral blood. These receptors were taken from an older woman with acute or convalescent COVID-19.

The chain combines TRBV3-1 (or the pseudogene TRBV3-2) with TRBJ1-1; 12 nucleotides agree with TRBD1. CDR3 size: 16 residues. V trimming: 4 bases; J trimming: 4 bases; junction bases outside the gene matches: 7. Germline CDR1 LGHDT, CDR2 YNNKEL (reference sequence). The CDR3 DNA is TGTGCCAGCAGCCTGGGACAGGGGGCTTTCAGCACTGAAGCTTTCTTT. This translates into CASSLGQGAFSTEAFF.

This sequence joins TRBV11-2 and TRBJ2-5; TRBD2 agrees at 13 bases. Germline CDR1 and CDR2: SGHAT and FQNNGV. This CDR3 contains 16 residues. J lost 5 bases, V lost 5 bases, and 8 bases had no gene match. The CDR3 DNA reads TGTGCCAGCAGCCCTCGGACTAGCGGGGGCGGGGAGACCCAGTACTTC. Translating gives CASSPRTSGGGETQYF.

V is TRBV10-2 and J is TRBJ1-4, with 9 nucleotides matching TRBD1. This CDR3 is 15 amino acids long. Germline CDR1 WSHSY, CDR2 SAAADI. The ends lost 2 bases at V and 4 bases at J; junction bases unmatched: 2. The CDR3: CASSEMGQGNEKLFF. The CDR3 bases are TGCGCCAGCAGTGAGATGGGACAGGGTAATGAAAAACTGTTTTTT.

V and J are TRBV6-6 and TRBJ1-2; 10 nucleotides line up with TRBD1. CDR1 is MNHNY, CDR2 SVGAGI, per germline (reference sequence). V lost 5 bases to trimming and J lost 4 bases; unmatched junction nucleotides: 4. CDR3 length equals 14 residues. CDR3 loop: CASSLGTGAYGYTF. The CDR3 DNA is TGTGCCAGCAGTCTTGGGACAGGGGCCTATGGCTACACCTTC.

Only a few counts were recorded for this clone. CDR3 loop: CASSETGTSYGYTF. The CDR3 nucleotides read TGTGCCAGCAGTGAAACCGGGACTTCCTATGGCTACACCTTC. The chain joins TRBV6-1 to TRBJ1-2, with D tentatively TRBD1 (5 bases). V lost 2 bases, J lost 4 bases, and 11 bases lay in between. Germline V CDR1 and CDR2: MNHNS, SASEGT. This CDR3 comprises 14 residues.